These 32 T cell receptor beta chains were sequenced from one sample in a study of blood T cell repertoires in COVID-19. TCRdb's copy holds only in-frame clones and misses some; the assay was immunoSEQ multiplex PCR. The sample holds 180,000 or so clones, 80% to 90% seen once. Sequenced input: peripheral blood. The receptor source for this set is a man aged 55 to 70 with acute or convalescent COVID-19.

This clone was observed once. The J gene is TRBJ1-2, the V gene TRBV4-1; 8 bases match TRBD1. This CDR3 has 18 amino acids. The V gene's germline CDR1 is MGHRA and CDR2 YSYEKL. The V and J ends lost 1 base and 2 bases, in that order; junction bases with no gene match: 12. The CDR3 loop is CASSQVPRGRRENYGYTF. In DNA, the CDR3 is TGCGCCAGCAGCCAAGTACCCAGGGGGCGCCGAGAGAACTATGGCTACACCTTC.

The rearrangement links TRBV27 to TRBJ2-5, with D perhaps TRBD2 (5 bases). V was cut by 4 bases and J by 5 bases, with 11 bases left in between. The CDR3 runs to 13 residues. CDR1 and CDR2 (germline): MNHEY, SMNVEV (reference sequence). CDR3 region: CASSSRRGETQYF. The CDR3 DNA is TGTGCCAGCAGTTCCCGGCGCGGGGAGACCCAGTACTTC.

The gene calls are TRBV27 and TRBJ1-2; 8 nucleotides agree with TRBD1. CDR3 length: 13 amino acids. V lost 3 bases to trimming and J lost 6 bases; unmatched junction nucleotides: 3. Per germline, CDR1 MNHEY and CDR2 SMNVEV (reference sequence). For the CDR3, the DNA is TGTGCCAGCAGTTTCAGGGGGCGGGATGGCTACACCTTC. Translating it yields CASSFRGRDGYTF.

In its sample, this clone was seen a few times. The rearrangement joins TRBV28 to TRBJ2-2, with 9 bases identical to TRBD2. Germline CDR1 is MDHEN and CDR2 is SYDVKM. The V gene end was trimmed by 5 bases and the J gene end by 5 bases; junction bases not matched to a gene: 3. This CDR3 contains 14 residues. This CDR3 reads CASSLTSGTGELFF. CDR3 DNA sequence: TGTGCCAGCAGTCTTACTAGCGGGACCGGGGAGCTGTTTTTT.

This chain connects TRBV28 to TRBJ1-6, with 8 bases lining up with TRBD1. The CDR3 has 13 amino acids. J was trimmed by 5 bases and V by 6 bases; bases with no gene match: 0. Germline CDR1 reads MDHEN; CDR2 reads SYDVKM. The CDR3 here is CASRTGDNSPLHF. In DNA, the CDR3 is TGTGCCAGCAGGACAGGGGATAATTCACCCCTCCACTTT.

This clone was recorded a few times. This sequence joins TRBV6-1 and TRBJ2-2; perhaps TRBD2 as D (7 bases). Germline CDR1 MNHNS, CDR2 SASEGT. V dropped 1 base and J dropped 6 bases, with 15 bases sitting between them. This CDR3 comprises 16 residues. CDR3 nucleotides: TGTGCCAGCAGTGAAGTAATAGGGGAGGGGGCCGGGGAGCTGTTTTTT. It is translated as CASSEVIGEGAGELFF.

This sequence joins TRBV27 and TRBJ2-1; 8 bases map to TRBD1. CDR3 length: 12 residues. Germline V gene data show CDR1 as MNHEY and CDR2 as SMNVEV (reference sequence). J was trimmed by 16 bases and V by 5 bases; bases with no gene match: 10. The CDR3 loop is CASSTGQGLNFF. The CDR3 region has the DNA TGTGCCAGCAGTACCGGACAGGGATTAAACTTCTTC.

The chain recombines TRBV29-1 with TRBJ2-2; 7 positions agree with TRBD1. With 2 bases clipped from V and 7 bases from J, the junction kept 16 bases outside the gene matches. Germline CDR1 is SQVTM and CDR2 is ANQGSEA. The CDR3 covers 17 residues. CDR3 amino acids: CSVEKLDRAFANGELFF. CDR3 DNA: TGCAGCGTTGAAAAACTCGACAGGGCCTTTGCTAACGGGGAGCTGTTTTTT.

The chain carries TRBV19 and TRBJ2-7, with TRBD1 matching over 9 bases. Germline V gives CDR1 LNHDA, CDR2 SQIVND (reference sequence). The CDR3 has 16 residues. V shed 6 bases and J 3 bases; nucleotides not matched to a gene: 12. As DNA, the CDR3 is TGTGCCAGTAGCCTATCGGGGACAGGGTTAGGCTACGAGCAGTACTTC. This codes for CASSLSGTGLGYEQYF.

This sequence joins TRBV18 and TRBJ1-5, with unresolved D. Germline V gene data show CDR1 as KGHSH and CDR2 as LQKENI. Trimming stripped 5 bases from V and 0 bases from J, with 14 bases between. The CDR3 totals 16 residues. The CDR3 region is CASSETASYSNQPQHF. The CDR3, as DNA: TGTGCCAGCTCAGAAACAGCCAGCTATAGCAATCAGCCCCAGCATTTT. Full variable domain (rest looked up from reference TRBV18 and TRBJ1-5): NAGVMQNPRHLVRRRGQEARLRCSPMKGHSHVYWYRQLPEEGLKFMVYLQKENIIDESGMPKERFSAEFPKEGPSILRIQQVVRGDSAAYFCASSETASYSNQPQHFGDGTRLSIL.

The chain joins TRBV9 to TRBJ2-7, with TRBD2 matching 7 bases. The CDR3 contains 14 residues. The germline CDR1 and CDR2 sequences are SGDLS and YYNGEE. V shed 3 bases and J 3 bases; nucleotides not matched to a gene: 6. The CDR3 bases are TGTGCCAGCAGCGCAGCCGGGACTAACTACGAGCAGTACTTC. Residues: CASSAAGTNYEQYF.

This clone was found once. This chain joins TRBV11-2 and TRBJ1-1; D unresolved. V was shortened by 5 bases and J by 2 bases, with 9 bases between the two germline ends. The CDR3 sequence is 13 residues long. Germline CDR1 SGHAT, CDR2 FQNNGV. DNA for the CDR3: TGTGCCAGCAGCCCCCATCAAAACACTGAAGCTTTCTTT. Translation gives CASSPHQNTEAFF.

The J gene is TRBJ2-7, the V gene TRBV5-1, with D maybe TRBD2 (5 bases). This CDR3 is 15 amino acids long. Between the trimmed V and J ends, which lost 0 bases and 0 bases, there was a span of 10 bases. Germline CDR1 reads SGHRS; CDR2 reads YFSETQ. CDR3 DNA: TGCGCCAGCAGCTTGGCCATGGGGAGCTCCTACGAGCAGTACTTC. Translated: CASSLAMGSSYEQYF.

The V call is TRBV5-1, the J call TRBJ2-1; 7 bases are a match to TRBD1. The CDR3 runs to 15 residues. V lost 4 bases to trimming and J lost 2 bases; unmatched junction nucleotides: 6. Looked up from germline, CDR1 is SGHRS and CDR2 is YFSETQ. CDR3 loop: CASSTGTATYNEQFF. The CDR3 DNA follows: TGCGCCAGCAGCACCGGGACAGCCACCTACAATGAGCAGTTCTTC.

The rearrangement uses TRBV9 and TRBJ2-7, with TRBD2 identical over 12 bases. CDR3 length: 17 amino acids. J lost 2 bases, V lost 0 bases, and 6 bases had no gene match. Looked up from germline, CDR1 is SGDLS and CDR2 is YYNGEE. This CDR3 reads CASSVGLAGDGTYEQYF. CDR3 nucleotide sequence: TGTGCCAGCAGCGTAGGACTAGCGGGAGATGGGACCTACGAGCAGTACTTC.

This sequence joins TRBV18 and TRBJ2-7; 11 bases agree with TRBD2. Trimming removed 0 bases from V and 2 bases from J; junction bases left unmatched: 6. This CDR3 contains 17 residues. The V gene's germline CDR1 is KGHSH and CDR2 LQKENI. CDR3 sequence: CASSPPDSGRVPYEQYF. DNA of the CDR3: TGTGCCAGCTCACCACCGGATAGCGGGAGGGTCCCCTACGAGCAGTACTTC.

V usage is TRBV7-6 and J usage is TRBJ2-7, with TRBD2 matching over 11 bases. This CDR3 has 15 amino acids. Germline V gene lookup returns CDR1 SGHVS and CDR2 FNYEAQ. V lost 5 bases, J lost 3 bases, and 6 bases stayed unmatched. This CDR3 reads CASSRTSGGHYEQYF. For the CDR3, the DNA is TGTGCCAGCAGCCGAACTAGCGGGGGCCACTACGAGCAGTACTTC.

The chain has TRBV7-6 and TRBJ2-5; no firm D call. CDR3 length equals 15 residues. Per germline, CDR1 SGHVS and CDR2 FNYEAQ. V shed 5 bases and J shed 1 base, with 14 bases lying between them. The DNA of the CDR3 is TGTGCCAGCAGCCCGGCGCCAGCTAGCCAAGAGACCCAGTACTTC. This sequence encodes CASSPAPASQETQYF.

The chain joins TRBV7-9 to TRBJ1-5; perhaps TRBD1 as D (6 bases). The CDR3 is 14 amino acids. V shed 5 bases and J shed 2 bases, with 10 bases lying between them. CDR1 and CDR2 (germline): SEHNR, FQNEAQ (reference sequence). The CDR3 reads CASSLQGGNQPQHF. The CDR3 region has the DNA TGTGCCAGCAGCCTACAGGGAGGCAATCAGCCCCAGCATTTT.

V and J are TRBV5-1 and TRBJ2-7; tentative D call: TRBD1 (5 bases). V was cut by 0 bases and J by 4 bases, with 11 bases left in between. The CDR3 length is 14 residues. Germline V gives CDR1 SGHRS, CDR2 YFSETQ. The CDR3 loop reads CASSLASGLYEQYF. The CDR3 bases are TGCGCCAGCAGCTTGGCCTCAGGGTTATACGAGCAGTACTTC.

There are a few counts of this clone. This rearrangement joins TRBV5-1 to TRBJ2-2; 13 bases are a match to TRBD2. V gave up 3 bases and J gave up 6 bases; unmatched junction bases: 8. Germline CDR1 and CDR2: SGHRS and YFSETQ. The CDR3 runs to 17 residues. In DNA form, the CDR3 reads TGCGCCAGCAGCTCTCGACTAGCGGGAGGCCCCCCCGGGGAGCTGTTTTTT. It yields the protein CASSSRLAGGPPGELFF. The full variable domain, in which reference TRBV5-1 and TRBJ2-2 provide the parts outside the CDR3, is KAGVTQTPRYLIKTRGQQVTLSCSPISGHRSVSWYQQTPGQGLQFLFEYFSETQRNKGNFPGRFSGRQFSNSRSEMNVSTLELGDSALYLCASSSRLAGGPPGELFFGEGSRLTVL.

The rearrangement joins TRBV5-1 to TRBJ1-1; a weak D match, TRBD1 (6 bases). Germline CDR1 and CDR2: SGHRS and YFSETQ. The CDR3 totals 14 residues. V was clipped by 5 bases and J by 2 bases, with 13 bases between them. The CDR3 bases are TGCGCCAGCAGGAAGTCAGGGGAAAACACTGAAGCTTTCTTT. Translated, it gives CASRKSGENTEAFF.

The chain joins TRBV5-5 to TRBJ1-2, with TRBD1 as a possible D gene (5 bases). Germline V lookup: CDR1 SGHKS, CDR2 YYEKEE (reference sequence). The V and J ends lost 2 bases and 1 base respectively, with 9 bases between them. The CDR3 covers 14 residues. The CDR3 is CASSLRGDNYGYTF. Here the CDR3 DNA reads TGTGCCAGCAGCTTACGGGGGGATAACTATGGCTACACCTTC.

The chain employs TRBV4-1 and TRBJ1-3; D possibly corresponds to TRBD1 (6 bases). V was trimmed by 3 bases and J by 2 bases, leaving 14 bases between them. Germline V gives CDR1 MGHRA, CDR2 YSYEKL. The CDR3 covers 16 residues. The CDR3 nucleotides read TGCGCCAGCAGCCAGCCCTCCACAGGGCCTGGAAACACCATATATTTT. Its translation: CASSQPSTGPGNTIYF.

The chain carries TRBV19 and TRBJ2-7; 9 bases align to TRBD1. Losses at the gene ends were 3 bases for V and 2 bases for J; bases not matched to a gene: 5. The CDR3 runs 15 residues. The germline V gene encodes CDR1 LNHDA and CDR2 SQIVND (reference sequence). The chain's CDR3 is CASSIPGQGTYEQYF. For the CDR3, the DNA is TGTGCCAGTAGTATCCCTGGACAGGGGACCTACGAGCAGTACTTC.

This chain links TRBV5-4 with TRBJ2-7; the D gene is possibly TRBD2 (5 bases). This CDR3 has 14 amino acids. V was pared by 2 bases and J by 1 base, with 10 bases between. Germline CDR1 and CDR2: SGHNT and YYREEE (reference sequence). The CDR3 protein is CASSFGTGSYEQYF. CDR3 DNA: TGTGCCAGCAGCTTTGGCACGGGGTCCTACGAGCAGTACTTC.

This rearrangement joins TRBV4-2 to TRBJ1-1, with TRBD1 identical over 10 bases. Germline V gene lookup returns CDR1 LGHNA and CDR2 YNFKEQ. The CDR3 loop spans 14 amino acids. The ends lost 1 base at V and 11 bases at J; junction bases unmatched: 7. The CDR3 DNA sequence: TGTGCCAGCAGCCAAGCGACAGGGGGCCTGGGGGCTTTCTTT. Translating it yields CASSQATGGLGAFF.

The rearrangement uses TRBV30 and TRBJ2-3, with TRBD2 matching 8 bases. Trimming at V came to 5 bases and at J to 4 bases, leaving 8 bases not matched to a gene. The CDR3 has 14 residues. Germline V lookup: CDR1 GTSNPN, CDR2 SVGIG (reference sequence). In DNA form, the CDR3 reads TGTGCCTGGTGGAGCGGGAGCGGGGCAGATACGCAGTATTTT. As protein: CAWWSGSGADTQYF.

This chain uses TRBV5-1 with TRBJ2-7; 11 bases are a match to TRBD2. The junction had 2 bases not matched to a gene; V was cut back by 0 bases and J by 3 bases. CDR3 length: 15 residues. CDR1 and CDR2 from the germline V gene are SGHRS and YFSETQ. The CDR3 DNA follows: TGCGCCAGCAGCTTGGGACTAGCGGGAAGCTACGAGCAGTACTTC. Translated: CASSLGLAGSYEQYF.

This clone was seen a few times. The rearrangement links TRBV7-3 to TRBJ2-7; 10 positions agree with TRBD2. The germline V gene encodes CDR1 SGHTA and CDR2 FQGTGA. The ends lost 2 bases at V and 2 bases at J; junction bases unmatched: 3. The CDR3 has 15 amino acids. The CDR3: CASSLLAGAPYEQYF. Written as DNA, the CDR3 is TGTGCCAGCAGCTTACTAGCGGGAGCCCCCTACGAGCAGTACTTC.

The gene calls are TRBV7-2 and TRBJ2-1; TRBD2 agrees at 8 bases. The CDR3 has 15 amino acids. Germline V gene data show CDR1 as SGHTA and CDR2 as FQGNSA. V was clipped by 1 base and J by 6 bases; unmatched bases: 5. The CDR3 loop reads CASSLVSGISNEQFF. The CDR3 DNA sequence: TGTGCCAGCAGCTTAGTTAGCGGGATTAGCAATGAGCAGTTCTTC.

J is TRBJ2-5 and V is TRBV19; D may be TRBD2 (5 bases). The V end was cut by 6 bases, the J end by 4 bases, with 18 bases between. Germline V lookup: CDR1 LNHDA, CDR2 SQIVND (reference sequence). There are 15 residues in the CDR3. Here the CDR3 reads CASRPRPSSAETQYF. CDR3 bases: TGTGCCAGTAGACCACGACCCAGTAGCGCAGAGACCCAGTACTTC.